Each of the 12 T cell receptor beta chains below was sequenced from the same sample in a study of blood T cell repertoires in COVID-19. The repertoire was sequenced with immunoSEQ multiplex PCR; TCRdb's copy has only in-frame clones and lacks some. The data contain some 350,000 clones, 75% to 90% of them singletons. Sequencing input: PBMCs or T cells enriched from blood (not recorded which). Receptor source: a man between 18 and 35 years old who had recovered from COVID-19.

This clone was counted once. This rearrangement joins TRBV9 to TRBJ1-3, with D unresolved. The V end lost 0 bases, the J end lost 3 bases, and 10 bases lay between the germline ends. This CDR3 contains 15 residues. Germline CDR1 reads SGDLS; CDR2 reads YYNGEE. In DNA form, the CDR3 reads TGTGCCAGCAGCGTAGGTTTCGGGGTTGGAAACACCATATATTTT. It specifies CASSVGFGVGNTIYF.

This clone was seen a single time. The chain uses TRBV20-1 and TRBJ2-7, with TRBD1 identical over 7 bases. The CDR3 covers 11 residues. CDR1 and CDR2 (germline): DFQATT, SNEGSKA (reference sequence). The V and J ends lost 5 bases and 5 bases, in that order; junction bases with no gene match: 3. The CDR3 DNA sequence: TGCAGTGCTTCCGACAGGGACGAGCAGTACTTC. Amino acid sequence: CSASDRDEQYF.

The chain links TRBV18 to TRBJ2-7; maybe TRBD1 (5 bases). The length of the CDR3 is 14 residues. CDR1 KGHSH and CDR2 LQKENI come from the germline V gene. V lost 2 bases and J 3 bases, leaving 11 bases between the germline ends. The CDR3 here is CASSPFDRRYEQYF. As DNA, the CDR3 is TGTGCCAGCTCACCATTCGACAGACGCTACGAGCAGTACTTC.

Here the CDR3 DNA reads TGTGCCAGCTCACCACCGTCCGGGTCAGGGCGAAGGTCGGGAGAGACCCAGTACTTC. Encoded protein: CASSPPSGSGRRSGETQYF. This sequence joins TRBV18 and TRBJ2-5, with D maybe TRBD1 (5 bases). Germline V lookup: CDR1 KGHSH, CDR2 LQKENI. This CDR3 region has 19 residues. V was clipped by 0 bases and J by 4 bases, with 24 bases between them.

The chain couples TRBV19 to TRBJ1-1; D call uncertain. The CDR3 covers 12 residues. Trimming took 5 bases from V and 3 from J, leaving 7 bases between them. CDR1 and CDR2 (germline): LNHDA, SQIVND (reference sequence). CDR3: CASSQVDTEAFF. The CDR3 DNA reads TGTGCCAGTAGTCAGGTGGACACTGAAGCTTTCTTT.

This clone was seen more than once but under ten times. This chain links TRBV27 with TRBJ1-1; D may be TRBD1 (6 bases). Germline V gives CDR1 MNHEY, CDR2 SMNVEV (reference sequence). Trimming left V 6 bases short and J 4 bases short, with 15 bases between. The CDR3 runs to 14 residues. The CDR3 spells CASSTGGMGTEAFF. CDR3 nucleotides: TGTGCCAGCAGCACGGGGGGCATGGGCACTGAAGCTTTCTTT.

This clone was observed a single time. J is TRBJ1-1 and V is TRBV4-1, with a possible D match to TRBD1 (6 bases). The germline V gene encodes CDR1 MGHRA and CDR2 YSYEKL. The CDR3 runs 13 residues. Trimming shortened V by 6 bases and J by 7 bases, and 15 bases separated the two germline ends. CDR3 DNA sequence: TGCGCCAGCAGTCCCGGGACACACCATGAAGCTTTCTTT. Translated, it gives CASSPGTHHEAFF.

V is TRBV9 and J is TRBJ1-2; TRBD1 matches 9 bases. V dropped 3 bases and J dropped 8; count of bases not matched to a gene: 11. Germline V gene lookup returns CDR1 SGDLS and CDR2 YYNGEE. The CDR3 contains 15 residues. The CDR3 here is CASSGVGRTGDGYTF. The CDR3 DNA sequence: TGTGCCAGCAGCGGCGTCGGGAGGACAGGGGACGGCTACACCTTC.

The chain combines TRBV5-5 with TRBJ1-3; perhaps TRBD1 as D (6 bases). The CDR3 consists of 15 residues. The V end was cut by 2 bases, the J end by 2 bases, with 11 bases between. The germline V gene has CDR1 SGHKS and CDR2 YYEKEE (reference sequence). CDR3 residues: CASSFRQGTGNTIYF. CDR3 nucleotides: TGTGCCAGCAGCTTCCGCCAGGGGACTGGAAACACCATATATTTT. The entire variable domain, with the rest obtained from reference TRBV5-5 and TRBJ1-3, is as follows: DAGVTQSPTHLIKTRGQQVTLRCSPISGHKSVSWYQQVLGQGPQFIFQYYEKEERGRGNFPDRFSARQFPNYSSELNVNALLLGDSALYLCASSFRQGTGNTIYFGEGSWLTVV.

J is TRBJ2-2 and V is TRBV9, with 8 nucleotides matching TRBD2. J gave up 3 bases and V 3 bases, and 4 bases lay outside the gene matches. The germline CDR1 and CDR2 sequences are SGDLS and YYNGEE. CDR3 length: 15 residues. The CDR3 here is CASSGTSGHTGELFF. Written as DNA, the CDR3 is TGTGCCAGCAGCGGTACTAGCGGCCACACCGGGGAGCTGTTTTTT. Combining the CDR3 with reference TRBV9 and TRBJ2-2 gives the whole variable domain DSGVTQTPKHLITATGQRVTLRCSPRSGDLSVYWYQQSLDQGLQFLIQYYNGEERAKGNILERFSAQQFPDLHSELNLSSLELGDSALYFCASSGTSGHTGELFFGEGSRLTVL.

The chain's CDR3 is CASSLTGIFSGANVLTF. The CDR3 bases are TGTGCCAGCAGTTTAACAGGGATCTTCTCTGGGGCCAACGTCCTGACTTTC. This chain links TRBV27 with TRBJ2-6, with D perhaps matching TRBD1 (6 bases). The V end was cut by 2 bases, the J end by 0 bases, with 11 bases between. The CDR3 is 17 amino acids. The V gene's germline CDR1 is MNHEY and CDR2 SMNVEV (reference sequence).

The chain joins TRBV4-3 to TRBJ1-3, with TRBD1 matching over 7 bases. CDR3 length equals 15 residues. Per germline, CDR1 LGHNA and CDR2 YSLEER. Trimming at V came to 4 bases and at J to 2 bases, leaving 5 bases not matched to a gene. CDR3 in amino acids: CASSPGTATGNTIYF. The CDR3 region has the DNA TGCGCCAGCAGCCCGGGGACAGCTACTGGAAACACCATATATTTT.